This T cell receptor beta chain derives from a study of blood T cell repertoires in COVID-19 (dated by TCRdb to the early 2020s). Notes on the research overall: Collaborator samples came from the United States, Italy and Spain and covered acute and convalescent phases of COVID-19. The material from the prospective study consisted of cDNA or gDNA derived from T cells, B-cell-depleted T cells, or PBMCs. Deeply sampled blood TCRbeta repertoires from subjects exposed to, actively infected with, or recovered from COVID-19 were included in the dataset. A freely available public database, intended as a resource for researchers studying the immune response to SARS-CoV-2, is where the repertoires were released. Samples were obtained from the ongoing ImmuneRACE study (first 160 participants) and from 1,254 subjects provided by 6 global collaborators. The sample metadata nearly always contained a de-identified subject ID, COVID-19 status, age in years and sex. Where available, HLA class I and class II types were taken from metadata supplied by the sample provider and were not determined by assay-based typing. Here is what the overall study found, with its caveats: The amount of clinical and demographic metadata varied by source and participant and was provided uncurated.

With regard to this clone: The clone's antigen remains unknown. No base qualities exist here, and no much larger clone lies one base off it.

Each collaborating institution followed its own protocols to collect whole blood in K2EDTA tubes. For TCRbeta analysis, collaborator samples were shipped as frozen whole blood, as isolated PBMCs, or as DNA extracted from either sample type. From the germline V gene, CDR1 is SGHNT and CDR2 is YENEEA. The CDR3 goes from the cysteine to the phenylalanine over 15 residues. Just the 45-base CDR3 DNA is kept, in frame starting at base 1. Between the V and J ends, shortened by 3 bases and 0 bases respectively, the junction contains 9 bases. The immunoSEQ Assay, a bias-controlled multiplex PCR, was used to amplify TCRbeta CDR3 regions from genomic DNA. As for the original processing: Nucleated cell counts per sample were estimated from amplification of reference gene primers within the assay. Sequence reads were collapsed and filtered to measure the absolute abundance of every unique TCRbeta CDR3 rearrangement. Productive Simpson clonality was computed per sample as the square root of Simpson's diversity index over productive rearrangements. TCRdb provides this immuneACCESS table in a form limited to in-frame rearrangements. Some clones are lacking; in checked studies, under half of them reflect an unresolved V gene, and why the rest are absent is not known. V and J calls and clone size are given by that table; D and trimming were obtained from the DNA. In this sample the table shows over 200,000 clones, approximately 79% of which occur a single time. The top ten hold 4.5% to 5.5% of the sample.

The TCR was taken from a human donor in a cohort sampled during active COVID-19. The sequenced sample was peripheral blood. The chain is assembled from TRBV11-3 and TRBJ2-1; no D gene call is confident. The CDR3 region has the sequence CASSFQIASYNEQFF. The DNA sequence is TGTGCCAGCAGCTTCCAGATAGCCTCCTACAATGAGCAGTTCTTC.